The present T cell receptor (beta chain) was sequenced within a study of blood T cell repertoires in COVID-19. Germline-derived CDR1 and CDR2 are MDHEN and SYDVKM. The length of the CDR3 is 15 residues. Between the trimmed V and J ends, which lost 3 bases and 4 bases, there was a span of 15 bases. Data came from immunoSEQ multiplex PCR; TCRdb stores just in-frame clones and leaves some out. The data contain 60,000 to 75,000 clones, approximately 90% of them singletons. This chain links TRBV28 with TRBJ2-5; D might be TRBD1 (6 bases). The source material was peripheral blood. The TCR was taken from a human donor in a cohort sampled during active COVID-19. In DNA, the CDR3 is TGTGCCAGCAGTTTGGCGTTGGACAGTGGAGAGACCCAGTACTTC. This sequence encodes CASSLALDSGETQYF.